The 28 T cell receptor beta chains given below trace back to one sample, sequenced in a study of T-cell reconstitution after alpha-beta-depleted transplantation in children. Unique molecular identifiers were used to barcode this TCRbeta library. TCRdb analysed the PCR reads with MiXCR anew, one entry per CDR3 protein. There are some 640,000 distinct CDR3 sequences in the sample; roughly 17% occur only once, and under 1.2% lies in the top ten. Sequenced here: PBMCs from the stem cell graft donor, sampled from the stem cell graft. Every receptor here comes from a human donor who donated a stem cell graft to a child with acute myeloid leukemia.

This clonotype has a count of ten or more. This rearrangement joins TRBV12-3 or TRBV12-4 to TRBJ2-1; either TRBD1 or TRBD2 may fit D (5 bases each). CDR3 length equals 11 residues. Trimming took 6 bases from V and 9 from J, leaving 9 bases between them. CDR3 bases: TGTGCCAGCAGCCACGGGACTGAGCAGTTCTTC. Its protein product is CASSHGTEQFF.

A word on this clonotype: This may come from a read error, since a much larger clone is one base off. The rearrangement links TRBV27 to TRBJ1-1; D remains ambiguous. The CDR3 runs 15 residues. Germline V gene data show CDR1 as MNHEY and CDR2 as SMNVEV (reference sequence). DNA for the CDR3: TGTGTCAGCAGTCGTATGGAGGGCCTTAACACTGAAGCTTTCTTT. Translation gives CVSSRMEGLNTEAFF.

The chain links TRBV7-9 to TRBJ2-2, with D perhaps matching TRBD1 or TRBD2 (5 bases each). The CDR3 sequence is 16 residues long. Germline CDR1 SEHNR, CDR2 FQNEAQ (reference sequence). Trimming stripped 0 bases from V and 4 bases from J, with 12 bases between. The CDR3 nucleotides read TGTGCCAGCAGCTTAGCCCACCGGGGCGCCACCGGGGAGCTGTTTTTT. Its translation is CASSLAHRGATGELFF.

This clonotype was counted many times. The rearrangement uses TRBV7-7 and TRBJ2-3; no firm D call. The CDR3 has 13 residues. Germline CDR1 reads SSHAT; CDR2 reads FNYEAQ (reference sequence). Trimming removed 1 base from V and 6 bases from J, with 8 bases in between. DNA of the CDR3: TGTGCCAGCAGCTTAGATTTCGGGGATACGCAGTATTTT. As protein: CASSLDFGDTQYF. The whole variable domain, filled in from reference TRBV7-7 and TRBJ2-3, reads GAGVSQSPRYKVTKRGQDVTLRCDPISSHATLYWYQQALGQGPEFLTYFNYEAQPDKSGLPSDRFSAERPEGSISTLTIQRTEQRDSAMYRCASSLDFGDTQYFGPGTRLTVL.

Only a few counts were recorded for this clonotype. V usage is TRBV20-1 and J usage is TRBJ1-4; 8 bases line up with TRBD1. With V trimmed by 0 bases and J by 3 bases, 12 bases remained unmatched. This CDR3 spans 18 amino acids. Germline CDR1 and CDR2: DFQATT and SNEGSKA (reference sequence). In DNA, the CDR3 is TGCAGTGCTAGAGATCCGCAGGGGGCCGAATCCGCTAATGAAAAACTGTTTTTT. This sequence encodes CSARDPQGAESANEKLFF.

As for this clonotype: Just one base apart from a much larger clone, this may be a read error. This chain links TRBV20-1 with TRBJ2-3; D may be TRBD1 (6 bases). There are 14 residues in the CDR3. Per the germline V gene, CDR1 is DFQATT and CDR2 is SNEGSKA (reference sequence). Here the CDR3 DNA reads TGCAGTGCCGAGAGAGGGGGAGAGGTGGATACGCGGTATTTT. Its protein product is CSAERGGEVDTRYF.

The sample holds many counts of this clonotype. The chain recombines TRBV20-1 with TRBJ1-3; D not resolved. Germline CDR1 and CDR2: DFQATT and SNEGSKA (reference sequence). V was shortened by 0 bases and J by 4 bases, with 16 bases between the two germline ends. This CDR3 is built from 16 residues. The CDR3 nucleotides are TGCAGTGCTAGAGACCGTTTGTCGGCAGCCGGAAACACCATATATTTT. Translated, it gives CSARDRLSAAGNTIYF.

J is TRBJ2-5 and V is TRBV4-2; 8 bases agree with TRBD2. With V trimmed by 5 bases and J by 3 bases, 8 bases remained unmatched. The CDR3 extends over 15 amino acids. The V gene's germline CDR1 is LGHNA and CDR2 YNFKEQ. CDR3 bases: TGTGCCAGCAGCTCGGGGGGGGGGACTGAAGAGACCCAGTACTTC. As protein: CASSSGGGTEETQYF.

The V and J genes are TRBV14 and TRBJ2-1, with D tentatively TRBD2 (5 bases). Germline V lookup: CDR1 SGHDN, CDR2 FVKESK. CDR3 length equals 13 residues. Trimming removed 4 bases at V and 4 bases at J, with 8 bases between. The CDR3 sequence: CASSPRVYNEQFF. In DNA form, the CDR3 reads TGTGCCAGCAGCCCGCGGGTTTACAATGAGCAGTTCTTC.

This clonotype showed up just a few times. The V call is TRBV10-3, the J call TRBJ1-3; no clear D. The germline CDR1 and CDR2 sequences are ENHRY and SYGVKD. The CDR3 runs to 12 residues. V dropped 3 bases and J dropped 11 bases, with 11 bases sitting between them. The CDR3 region is CAISDVPTSIYF. CDR3 coding DNA: TGTGCCATCAGTGATGTCCCAACCTCCATATATTTT.

This clonotype occurred many times. V is TRBV20-1 and J is TRBJ1-4; 7 bases map to TRBD1. V lost 3 bases and J lost 0; bases outside the gene matches: 7. CDR3 size: 16 residues. Germline V lookup: CDR1 DFQATT, CDR2 SNEGSKA (reference sequence). CDR3 sequence: CSARRGGDATNEKLFF. For the CDR3, the DNA is TGCAGTGCTAGGAGAGGGGGCGATGCAACTAATGAAAAACTGTTTTTT.

This clonotype was found many times. The rearrangement joins TRBV20-1 to TRBJ2-3; 7 bases map to TRBD2. This CDR3 has 15 residues. Germline V CDR1 and CDR2: DFQATT, SNEGSKA (reference sequence). Trimming cost V 4 bases and J 4 bases; bases outside gene matches: 11. In DNA, the CDR3 is TGCAGTGCTACTGGGAGGGGCGGGTTGGCAGATACGCAGTATTTT. It translates to CSATGRGGLADTQYF.

This clonotype was seen many times. CDR3 residues: CASSLRAALLHGYTF. As DNA, the CDR3 is TGTGCCAGCAGTTTAAGGGCAGCCCTCCTACATGGCTACACCTTC. The rearrangement uses TRBV12-3 or TRBV12-4 and TRBJ1-2, with unresolved D. The CDR3 is made up of 15 amino acids. V lost 2 bases, J lost 6 bases, and 16 bases lay in between.

With regard to this clonotype: Given a much more abundant clone one base away, this may be a read error. V gene TRBV29-1 combines with J gene TRBJ2-3; D assignment may be TRBD1 or TRBD2 (6 bases each). Germline loops: CDR1 SQVTM, CDR2 ANQGSEA. CDR3 length: 14 residues. The CDR3 region is CSVEGGRRTDTPYF. The CDR3 nucleotides are TGCAGCGTTGAGGGGGGCCGGAGGACAGATACGCCGTATTTT.

The gene calls are TRBV30 and TRBJ1-5; D gene uncertain. The CDR3 is 12 residues long. Per germline, CDR1 GTSNPN and CDR2 SVGIG (reference sequence). The germline V and J ends were trimmed by 0 bases and 5 bases, with 5 bases remaining between them. The CDR3 DNA reads TGTGCCTGGAGTGTACTGTATCAGCCCCAGCATTTT. This sequence encodes CAWSVLYQPQHF.

At least ten counts were recorded for this clonotype. This rearrangement joins TRBV7-2 to TRBJ1-1; D gene uncertain. CDR1 is SGHTA and CDR2 is FQGNSA in the germline V gene. V lost 1 base and J 7 bases, leaving 7 bases between the germline ends. The CDR3 is 12 residues long. CDR3 sequence (DNA): TGTGCCAGCAGCTTAGAACCGTTTGAAGCTTTCTTT. This translates into CASSLEPFEAFF.

This clonotype showed up just a few times. The rearrangement joins TRBV20-1 to TRBJ2-1; 8 bases align to TRBD2. The V gene's germline CDR1 is DFQATT and CDR2 SNEGSKA (reference sequence). V was clipped by 0 bases and J by 7 bases; unmatched bases: 8. There are 15 residues in the CDR3. CDR3: CSARDIGGAGNEQFF. As DNA, the CDR3 is TGCAGTGCTAGAGACATCGGGGGGGCCGGTAATGAGCAGTTCTTC.

The sample holds many counts of this clonotype. The gene calls are TRBV20-1 and TRBJ2-5, with 9 bases fitting TRBD2. In germline, CDR1 is DFQATT, CDR2 SNEGSKA (reference sequence). Germline trimming cut 7 bases from V and 0 bases from J; bases unmatched to any gene: 3. The CDR3 length is 13 residues. The chain's CDR3 is CSGSGGYQETQYF. CDR3 DNA: TGCAGTGGGAGCGGGGGGTACCAAGAGACCCAGTACTTC.

This sequence joins TRBV12-3 or TRBV12-4 and TRBJ1-5, with 10 bases lining up with TRBD1. The trim removed 5 bases at V and 7 bases at J, leaving 11 bases unmatched. The CDR3 spans 16 residues. The CDR3 bases are TGTGCCAGCAGTGGCACCGGGACAGGGGAGGACCAGCCCCAGCATTTT. Translating gives CASSGTGTGEDQPQHF.

This clonotype was seen more than once but under ten times. The chain has TRBV12-3 or TRBV12-4 and TRBJ2-5; TRBD1 matches 7 bases. The CDR3 has 14 amino acids. After removal of 4 bases from V and 3 bases from J, the junction contained 5 bases not matched to a gene. The CDR3: CASSSGDSEETQYF. CDR3 nucleotide sequence: TGTGCCAGCAGTTCAGGGGACAGCGAAGAGACCCAGTACTTC.

There are many counts of this clonotype. This chain links TRBV20-1 with TRBJ2-1; D perhaps matches TRBD2 (6 bases). The CDR3 loop spans 15 amino acids. CDR1 and CDR2 (germline): DFQATT, SNEGSKA (reference sequence). Trimming shortened V by 1 base and J by 3 bases, and 13 bases separated the two germline ends. The CDR3 reads CSARGVLRGYNEQFF. In DNA form, the CDR3 reads TGCAGTGCTAGAGGGGTACTGCGGGGCTACAATGAGCAGTTCTTC.

This sequence joins TRBV5-1 and TRBJ2-1, with D possibly TRBD1 on 5 matching bases. The germline V and J ends were trimmed by 0 bases and 8 bases, with 15 bases remaining between them. Germline CDR1 SGHRS, CDR2 YFSETQ. The CDR3 is 15 residues long. This CDR3 reads CASSLGGSGMDEQFF. The CDR3 DNA reads TGCGCCAGCAGCTTGGGAGGTTCAGGGATGGATGAGCAGTTCTTC.

The CDR3: CASSPPGTGLTDTQYF. CDR3 nucleotides: TGTGCCAGCAGCCCCCCCGGGACGGGACTCACAGATACGCAGTATTTT. The chain joins TRBV7-6 to TRBJ2-3; TRBD2 is a possible D gene (6 bases). Between the trimmed V and J ends, which lost 5 bases and 2 bases, there was a span of 17 bases. Looked up from germline, CDR1 is SGHVS and CDR2 is FNYEAQ. The CDR3 sequence is 16 residues long.

The table lists this clonotype with a few counts. The V call is TRBV7-8, the J call TRBJ2-7; perhaps TRBD2 as D (6 bases). This CDR3 region has 12 residues. The V gene's germline CDR1 is SGHVS and CDR2 FQNEAQ. Trimming shortened V by 9 bases and J by 7 bases, and 16 bases separated the two germline ends. The CDR3 protein is CASVGGKKEQYF. The CDR3 coding sequence is TGTGCCAGTGTGGGGGGAAAAAAGGAGCAGTACTTC.

The V and J genes are TRBV29-1 and TRBJ2-5; D unresolved. Deletions cut 2 bases from V and 1 base from J, with 8 bases between. CDR3 size: 13 residues. CDR1 and CDR2 (germline): SQVTM, ANQGSEA. The CDR3 nucleotides are TGCAGCGTTGAATCGGTGGGCCAAGAGACCCAGTACTTC. It codes for CSVESVGQETQYF.

V usage is TRBV24-1 and J usage is TRBJ2-2; no clear D. The length of the CDR3 is 13 residues. The V gene's germline CDR1 is KGHDR and CDR2 SFDVKD. V lost 7 bases and J 5 bases, leaving 10 bases between the germline ends. This CDR3 is CATSGRNTGELFF. CDR3 nucleotide sequence: TGTGCCACCAGCGGCAGAAATACCGGGGAGCTGTTTTTT.

J is TRBJ1-2 and V is TRBV27; D not resolved. Trimming stripped 3 bases from V and 4 bases from J, with 9 bases between. CDR1 is MNHEY, CDR2 SMNVEV, per germline (reference sequence). CDR3 length: 13 residues. For the CDR3, the DNA is TGTGCCAGCAGTTTGAAACAGACCTATGGCTACACCTTC. Translated: CASSLKQTYGYTF.

This clonotype was seen more than once but under ten times. The chain links TRBV5-1 to TRBJ2-1; 11 bases align to TRBD2. The CDR3 is 15 residues long. V trimming: 4 bases; J trimming: 10 bases; junction bases outside the gene matches: 10. Germline assignment: CDR1 SGHRS and CDR2 YFSETQ. The CDR3 DNA sequence: TGCGCCAGCAGCCCGCCGGGACTAGCGGTTCGGGAGCAGTTCTTC. Amino acids: CASSPPGLAVREQFF.